This TCR beta chain is drawn from a study of shared clonotypes between healthy human individuals. Replicate sorted-subset PCRs were loaded with roughly 200 ng DNA, about 28,000 T cell genomes. Produced via immunoSEQ multiplex PCR; TCRdb's table is partial and in-frame only. In the table there are 600,000 to 750,000 clones, about two thirds of which are singletons. A remark on this clone: Antigen: not known. This is likely an artifact of a read error, given a far larger clone one base away.

The study, taken as a whole, reports: Large depth notwithstanding, sorted-subset sequencing proved incomplete by rarefaction.

With 5 bases removed from V and 2 bases from J, the gap between germline ends came to 5 bases. Germline V gene lookup returns CDR1 SGHAT and CDR2 FQNNGV. This CDR3 has 12 amino acids. This TCR derives from a woman between 25 and 40 years old in good health. Input material: memory CD4+ T cells sorted from blood. The subset is: CD45RA-negative fraction. This rearrangement joins TRBV11-2 to TRBJ2-3; D call uncertain. CDR3 sequence reads: CASSTYTDTQYF. CDR3 nucleotide sequence: TGTGCCAGCAGCACCTACACAGATACGCAGTATTTT.